This T cell receptor beta chain was identified in a study of PD-1 blockade in mismatch repair-deficient tumors. Study as a whole: Enrolled about 2013-2017, patients had progressing, pretreated mismatch repair-deficient cancers of 12 to 13 types. Overall study results and limits: After pembrolizumab, tumor-resident clones rose rapidly, then generally contracted before radiologic responses.

Trimming at V came to 3 bases and at J to 8 bases, leaving 19 bases not matched to a gene. The germline gives CDR1 KGHSH, CDR2 LQKENI. The CDR3 consists of 18 residues. Details on this clone: Its antigen is undetermined.

All patients were mismatch repair deficient, assessed by either PCR or immunohistochemistry. Three pembrolizumab responders had their TCRs sequenced. Here immunoSEQ multiplex PCR was the method, and the copy in TCRdb shows in-frame clones only, minus some. The repertoire holds 100,000 to 150,000 clones, more than 85% seen once, with roughly 13% in the top ten. The material was peripheral blood, obtained 44 weeks after starting pembrolizumab. The origin of this receptor is an adult with mismatch repair-deficient cancer. This chain connects TRBV18 to TRBJ2-1; TRBD2 agrees at 7 bases. The CDR3 DNA is TGTGCCAGCTCACCTCGTTCCGTCGGTATAGCGGGTATTCATGAGCAGTTCTTC. This sequence encodes CASSPRSVGIAGIHEQFF.